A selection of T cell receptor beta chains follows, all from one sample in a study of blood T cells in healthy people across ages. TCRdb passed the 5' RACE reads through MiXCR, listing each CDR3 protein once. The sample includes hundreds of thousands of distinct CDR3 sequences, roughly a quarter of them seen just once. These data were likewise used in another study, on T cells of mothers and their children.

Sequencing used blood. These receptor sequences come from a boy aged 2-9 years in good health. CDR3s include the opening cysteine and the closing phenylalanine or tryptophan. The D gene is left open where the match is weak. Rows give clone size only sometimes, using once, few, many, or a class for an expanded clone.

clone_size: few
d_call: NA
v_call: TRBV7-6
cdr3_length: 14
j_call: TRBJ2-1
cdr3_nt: TGTGCCAGCAGCTTAGTGGGATCCAATAGTGAGCAGTTCTTC
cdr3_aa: CASSLVGSNSEQFF

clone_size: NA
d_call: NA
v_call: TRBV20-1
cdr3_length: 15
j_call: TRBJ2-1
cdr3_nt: TGCAGTGCCGACGAGGGGCAACTGGCGGGCAATGAGCAGTTCTTC
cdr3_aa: CSADEGQLAGNEQFF

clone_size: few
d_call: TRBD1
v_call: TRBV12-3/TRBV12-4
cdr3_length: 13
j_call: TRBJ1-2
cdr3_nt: TGTGCCAGCTGTCCGACAGGGGCCTATGGCTACACCTTC
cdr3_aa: CASCPTGAYGYTF

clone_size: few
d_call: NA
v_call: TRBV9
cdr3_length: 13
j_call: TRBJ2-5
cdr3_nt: TGTGCCAGCAGCGTAGTCGGGTCAGAGACCCAGTACTTC
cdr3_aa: CASSVVGSETQYF

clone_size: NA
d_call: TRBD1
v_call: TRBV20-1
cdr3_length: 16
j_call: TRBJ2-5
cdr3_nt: TGCAGTGGCTATCCTTCCGGGACAGGGGGGATCGAGACCCAGTACTTC
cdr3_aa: CSGYPSGTGGIETQYF

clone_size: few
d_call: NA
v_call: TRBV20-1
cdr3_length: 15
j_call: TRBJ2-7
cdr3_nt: TGCAGTGCTAGAGATCCGGCCAGCGGACTTAACGAGCAGTACTTC
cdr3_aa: CSARDPASGLNEQYF

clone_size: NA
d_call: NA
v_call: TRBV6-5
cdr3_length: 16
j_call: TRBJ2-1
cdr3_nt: TGTGCCAGCAGTTACTCGGCGTCCAGGGCCTACAATGAGCAGTTCTTC
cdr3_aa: CASSYSASRAYNEQFF

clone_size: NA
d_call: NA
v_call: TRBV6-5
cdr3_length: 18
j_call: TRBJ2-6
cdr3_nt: TGTGCCAGCAGTTACTCCGCCTACGCTTTCTCTGGGGCCAACGTCCTGACTTTC
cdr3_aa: CASSYSAYAFSGANVLTF

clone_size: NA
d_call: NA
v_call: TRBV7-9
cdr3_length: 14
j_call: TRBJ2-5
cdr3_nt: TGTGCCAGCAGCTTGACCGAGTACCAAGAGACCCAGTACTTC
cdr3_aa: CASSLTEYQETQYF

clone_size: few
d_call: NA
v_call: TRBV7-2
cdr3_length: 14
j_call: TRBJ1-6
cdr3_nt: TGTGCCAGCAGCCTGGGACCTGATAATTCACCCCTCCACTTT
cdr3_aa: CASSLGPDNSPLHF

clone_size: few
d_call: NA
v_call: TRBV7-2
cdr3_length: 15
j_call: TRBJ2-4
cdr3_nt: TGTGCCAGCAGCTTCCCCGGGAGTGGTGAAAACATTCAGTACTTC
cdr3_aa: CASSFPGSGENIQYF

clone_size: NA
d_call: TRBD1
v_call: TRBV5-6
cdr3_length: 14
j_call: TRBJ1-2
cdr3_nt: TGTGCCAGCAGCTTCTTCGACAGGGGAGGAGGCTACACCTTC
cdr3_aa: CASSFFDRGGGYTF

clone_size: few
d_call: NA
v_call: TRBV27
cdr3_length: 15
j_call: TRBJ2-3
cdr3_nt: TGTGCCAGCACCCTGACTTGGCCGGGTCCAGATACGCAGTATTTT
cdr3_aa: CASTLTWPGPDTQYF

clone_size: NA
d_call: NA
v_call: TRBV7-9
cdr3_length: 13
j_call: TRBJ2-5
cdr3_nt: TGTGCCAGCAGCTTAAGGGAACAAGAGACCCAGTACTTC
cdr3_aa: CASSLREQETQYF

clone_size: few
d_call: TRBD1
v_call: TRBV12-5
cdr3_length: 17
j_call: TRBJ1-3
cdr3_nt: TGTGCTAGTGGTTTGATCCCCGGGACAGGACACGGAAACACCATATATTTT
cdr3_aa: CASGLIPGTGHGNTIYF

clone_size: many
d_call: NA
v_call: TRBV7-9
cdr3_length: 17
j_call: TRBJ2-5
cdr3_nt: TGTGCCAGCAGCTTGGAGTCGCCAACAGGGTGGCAAGAGACCCAGTACTTC
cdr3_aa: CASSLESPTGWQETQYF

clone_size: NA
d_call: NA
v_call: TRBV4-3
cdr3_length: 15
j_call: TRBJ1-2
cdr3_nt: TGCACCAGCAGCCAAGTGAGAGGGGGACCCTATGGCTACACCTTC
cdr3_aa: CTSSQVRGGPYGYTF

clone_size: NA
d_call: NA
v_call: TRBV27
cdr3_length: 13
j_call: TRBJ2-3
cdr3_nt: TGTGCCAGCAGTTTACTAGCGACAGATACGCAGTATTTT
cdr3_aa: CASSLLATDTQYF

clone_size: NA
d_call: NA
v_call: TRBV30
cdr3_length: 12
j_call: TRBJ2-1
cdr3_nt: TGTGCCTGGAGTCTAGGGAGCAATGAGCAGTTCTTC
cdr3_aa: CAWSLGSNEQFF

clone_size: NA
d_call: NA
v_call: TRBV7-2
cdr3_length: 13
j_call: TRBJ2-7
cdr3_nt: TGTGCCAGCAGCTTAGGGATCCGATACGAGCAGTACTTC
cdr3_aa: CASSLGIRYEQYF

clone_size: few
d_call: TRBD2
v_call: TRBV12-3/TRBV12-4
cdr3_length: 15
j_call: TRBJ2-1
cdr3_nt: TGTGCCAGCAGTACCCTAGCGGTCTCCTACAATGAGCAGTTCTTC
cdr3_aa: CASSTLAVSYNEQFF

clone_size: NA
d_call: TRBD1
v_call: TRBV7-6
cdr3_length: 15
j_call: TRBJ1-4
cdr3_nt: TGTGCCAGCAGCACCCGACAGGGAGGGGGTGAAAAACTGTTTTTT
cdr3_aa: CASSTRQGGGEKLFF

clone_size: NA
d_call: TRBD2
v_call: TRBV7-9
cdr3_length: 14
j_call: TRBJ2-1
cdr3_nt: TGTGCCAGCAGCTTATGGACTAGCGGTGATGAGCAGTTCTTC
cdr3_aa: CASSLWTSGDEQFF

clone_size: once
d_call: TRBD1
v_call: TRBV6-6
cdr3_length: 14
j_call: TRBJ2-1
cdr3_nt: TGTGCCAGCAGAGGGACAGGGGGCCCTAATGAGCAGTTCTTC
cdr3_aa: CASRGTGGPNEQFF

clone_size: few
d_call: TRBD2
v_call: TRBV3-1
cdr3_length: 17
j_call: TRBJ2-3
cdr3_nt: TGTGCCAGCAGCCTGTGGGATACTAGCGCTTACACAGATACGCAGTATTTT
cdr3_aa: CASSLWDTSAYTDTQYF

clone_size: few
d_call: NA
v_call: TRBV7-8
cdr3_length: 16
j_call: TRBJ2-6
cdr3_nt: TGTGCCAGCAGCTTAGGAGTGTTCTCTGGGGCCAACGTCCTGACTTTC
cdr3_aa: CASSLGVFSGANVLTF

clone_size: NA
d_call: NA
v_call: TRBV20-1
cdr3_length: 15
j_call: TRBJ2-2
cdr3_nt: TGCAGTGCTAGTGGGGCGGTTTTAAACACCGGGGAGCTGTTTTTT
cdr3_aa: CSASGAVLNTGELFF

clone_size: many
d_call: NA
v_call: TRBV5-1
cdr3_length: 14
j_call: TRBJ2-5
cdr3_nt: TGCGCCAGCAGCCCCCAGGGCCTCCAAGAGACCCAGTACTTC
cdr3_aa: CASSPQGLQETQYF

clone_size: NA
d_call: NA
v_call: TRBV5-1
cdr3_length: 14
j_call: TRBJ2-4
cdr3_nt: TGCGCCAGCAGCTTGGGACAGAGACGAAACATTCAGTACTTC
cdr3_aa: CASSLGQRRNIQYF

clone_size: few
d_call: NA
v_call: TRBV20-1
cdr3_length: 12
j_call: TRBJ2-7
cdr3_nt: TGCAGTGCTTTCACCCAGGGCTACGAGCAGTACTTC
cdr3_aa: CSAFTQGYEQYF

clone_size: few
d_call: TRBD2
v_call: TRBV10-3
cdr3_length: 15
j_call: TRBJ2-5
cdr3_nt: TGTGCCATCACCGAGTCCGGCGGGGGTGGAGAGACCCAGTACTTC
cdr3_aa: CAITESGGGGETQYF